This T cell receptor beta chain was sequenced for a study of T cell responses to AZD1222 COVID-19 vaccine. Study outcomes and limitations: There were vaccine-associated CD4 TCRs across spike, dominant at 160-218 and 743-854. It was only after the peak T cell response that any repertoires were sampled.

Germline values: CDR1 SNHLY, CDR2 FYNNEI. The CDR3 is 15 amino acids. V shed 2 bases and J 3 bases; nucleotides not matched to a gene: 5. Libraries were prepared by immunoSEQ multiplex PCR; TCRdb keeps only in-frame clonotypes and omits some of them. The sample lists about 97,000 clones, around 89% occurring once. This clone was detected only a few times. The antigen is not known. The sequence was collected from an adult in good health. Sample: peripheral blood, taken on day 0 of AZD1222 vaccination. The chain couples TRBV2 to TRBJ2-7, with 9 bases fitting TRBD2. The CDR3 sequence: CASSEPTSGIYEQYF. CDR3 nucleotides: TGTGCCAGCAGTGAACCGACTAGCGGTATCTACGAGCAGTACTTC.